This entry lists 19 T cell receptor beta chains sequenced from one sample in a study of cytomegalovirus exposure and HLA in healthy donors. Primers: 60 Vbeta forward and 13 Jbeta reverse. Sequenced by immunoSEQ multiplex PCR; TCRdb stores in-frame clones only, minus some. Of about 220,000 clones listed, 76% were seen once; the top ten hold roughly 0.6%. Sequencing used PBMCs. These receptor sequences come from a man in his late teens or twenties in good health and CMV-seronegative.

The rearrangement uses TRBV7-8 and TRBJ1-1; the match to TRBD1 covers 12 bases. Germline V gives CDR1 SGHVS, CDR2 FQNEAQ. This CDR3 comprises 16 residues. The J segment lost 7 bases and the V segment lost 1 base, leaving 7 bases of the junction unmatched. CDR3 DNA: TGTGCCAGCAGCTTAGTCGCCGGGACAGGGGGCGGTGAAGCTTTCTTT. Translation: CASSLVAGTGGGEAFF.

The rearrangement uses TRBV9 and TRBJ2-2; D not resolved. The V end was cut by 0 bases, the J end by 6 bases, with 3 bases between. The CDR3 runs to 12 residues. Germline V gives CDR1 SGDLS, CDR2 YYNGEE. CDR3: CASSVAAGELFF. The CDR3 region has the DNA TGTGCCAGCAGCGTAGCAGCCGGGGAGCTGTTTTTT. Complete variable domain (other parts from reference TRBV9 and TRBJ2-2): DSGVTQTPKHLITATGQRVTLRCSPRSGDLSVYWYQQSLDQGLQFLIQYYNGEERAKGNILERFSAQQFPDLHSELNLSSLELGDSALYFCASSVAAGELFFGEGSRLTVL.

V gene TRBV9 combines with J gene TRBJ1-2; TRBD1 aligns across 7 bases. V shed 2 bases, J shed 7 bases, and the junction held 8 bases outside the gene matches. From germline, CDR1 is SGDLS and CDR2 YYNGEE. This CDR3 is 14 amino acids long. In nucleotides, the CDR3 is TGTGCCAGCAGCGTGGCAGGGGGATATCGTGGCTACACCTTC. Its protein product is CASSVAGGYRGYTF. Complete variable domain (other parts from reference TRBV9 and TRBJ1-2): DSGVTQTPKHLITATGQRVTLRCSPRSGDLSVYWYQQSLDQGLQFLIQYYNGEERAKGNILERFSAQQFPDLHSELNLSSLELGDSALYFCASSVAGGYRGYTFGSGTRLTVV.

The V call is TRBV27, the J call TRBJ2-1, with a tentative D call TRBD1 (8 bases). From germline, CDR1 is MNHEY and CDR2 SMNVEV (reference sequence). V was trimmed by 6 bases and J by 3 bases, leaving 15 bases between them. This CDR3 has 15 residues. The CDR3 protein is CASSRGDRLYNEQFF. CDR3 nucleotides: TGTGCCAGCAGCCGGGGGGACAGGCTCTACAATGAGCAGTTCTTC.

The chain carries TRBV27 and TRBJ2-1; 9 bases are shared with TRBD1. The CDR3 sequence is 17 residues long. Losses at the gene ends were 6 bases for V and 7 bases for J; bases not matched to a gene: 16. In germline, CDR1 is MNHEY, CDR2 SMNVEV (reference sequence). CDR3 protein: CASSDFGRGTGKNEQFF. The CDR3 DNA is TGTGCCAGCAGCGATTTTGGAAGGGGGACAGGGAAGAATGAGCAGTTCTTC.

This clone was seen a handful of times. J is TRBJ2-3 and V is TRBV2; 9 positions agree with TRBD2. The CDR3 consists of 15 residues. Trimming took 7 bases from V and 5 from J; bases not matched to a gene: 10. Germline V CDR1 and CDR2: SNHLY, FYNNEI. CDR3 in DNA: TGTGCCAGCACCCGCCCCGGCGGGGGGGGAGATACGCAGTATTTT. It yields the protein CASTRPGGGGDTQYF.

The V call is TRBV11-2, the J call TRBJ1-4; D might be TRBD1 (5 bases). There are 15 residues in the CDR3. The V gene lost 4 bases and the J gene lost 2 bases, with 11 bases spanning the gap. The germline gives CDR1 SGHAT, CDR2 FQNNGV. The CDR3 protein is CASSSLRVTNEKLFF. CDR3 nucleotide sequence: TGTGCCAGCAGCTCGCTCAGGGTCACTAATGAAAAACTGTTTTTT.

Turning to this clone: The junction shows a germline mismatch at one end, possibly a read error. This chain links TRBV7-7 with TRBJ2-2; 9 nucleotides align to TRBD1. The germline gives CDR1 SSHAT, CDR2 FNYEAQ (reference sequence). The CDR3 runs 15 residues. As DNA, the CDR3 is TGTGCTAGCAGCCCCCGGACAGGGGCTACCGGGGAGCTGTTTTTT. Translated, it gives CASSPRTGATGELFF.

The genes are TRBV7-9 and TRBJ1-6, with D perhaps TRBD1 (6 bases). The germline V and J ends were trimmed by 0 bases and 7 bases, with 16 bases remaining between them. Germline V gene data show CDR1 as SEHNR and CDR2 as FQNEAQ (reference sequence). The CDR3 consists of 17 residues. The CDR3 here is CASSLAGTGSTNSPLHF. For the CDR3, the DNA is TGTGCCAGCAGCTTAGCGGGAACAGGGTCTACGAATTCACCCCTCCACTTT.

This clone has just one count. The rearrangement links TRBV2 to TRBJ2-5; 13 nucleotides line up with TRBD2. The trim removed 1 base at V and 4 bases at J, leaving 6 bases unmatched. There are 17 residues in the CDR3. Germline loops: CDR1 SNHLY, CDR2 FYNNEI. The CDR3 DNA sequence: TGTGCCAGCAGTGAAGGATGGACTAGCGGGAGTGGAGAGACCCAGTACTTC. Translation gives CASSEGWTSGSGETQYF.

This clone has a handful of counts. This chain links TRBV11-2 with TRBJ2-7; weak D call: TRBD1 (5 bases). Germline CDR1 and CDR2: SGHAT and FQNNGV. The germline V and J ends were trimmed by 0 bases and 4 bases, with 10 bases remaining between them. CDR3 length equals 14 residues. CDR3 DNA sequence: TGTGCCAGCAGCTTAGACAGGGTATCGTACGAGCAGTACTTC. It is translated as CASSLDRVSYEQYF. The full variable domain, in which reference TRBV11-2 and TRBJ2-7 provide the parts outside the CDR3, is EAGVAQSPRYKIIEKRQSVAFWCNPISGHATLYWYQQILGQGPKLLIQFQNNGVVDDSQLPKDRFSAERLKGVDSTLKIQPAKLEDSAVYLCASSLDRVSYEQYFGPGTRLTVT.

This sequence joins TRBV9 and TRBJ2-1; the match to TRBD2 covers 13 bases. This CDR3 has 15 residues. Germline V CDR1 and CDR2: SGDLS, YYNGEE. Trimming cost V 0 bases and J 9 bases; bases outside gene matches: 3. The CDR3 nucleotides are TGTGCCAGCAGCGTAGGAGGACTAGCGGGAGTTGAGCAGTTCTTC. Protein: CASSVGGLAGVEQFF. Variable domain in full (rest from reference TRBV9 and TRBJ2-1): DSGVTQTPKHLITATGQRVTLRCSPRSGDLSVYWYQQSLDQGLQFLIQYYNGEERAKGNILERFSAQQFPDLHSELNLSSLELGDSALYFCASSVGGLAGVEQFFGPGTRLTVL.

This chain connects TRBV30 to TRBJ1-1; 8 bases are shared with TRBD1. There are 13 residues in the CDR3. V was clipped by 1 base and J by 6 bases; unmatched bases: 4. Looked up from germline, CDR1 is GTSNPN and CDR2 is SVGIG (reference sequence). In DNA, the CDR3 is TGTGCCTGGAGTGGACAGGGGAAGGCTGAAGCTTTCTTT. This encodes CAWSGQGKAEAFF.

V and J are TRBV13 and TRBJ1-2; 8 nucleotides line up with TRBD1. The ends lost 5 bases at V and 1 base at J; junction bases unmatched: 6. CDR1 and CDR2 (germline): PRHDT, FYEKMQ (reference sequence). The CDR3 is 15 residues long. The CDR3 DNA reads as TGTGCCAGCAGCCCTGGACAGGGCTATAACTATGGCTACACCTTC. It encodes CASSPGQGYNYGYTF.

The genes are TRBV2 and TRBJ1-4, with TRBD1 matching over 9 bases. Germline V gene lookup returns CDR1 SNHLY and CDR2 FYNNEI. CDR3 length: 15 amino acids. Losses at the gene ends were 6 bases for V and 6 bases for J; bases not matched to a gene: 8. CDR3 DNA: TGTGCCAGCAGAACTTGGACAGGGGTGGATGAAAAACTGTTTTTT. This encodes CASRTWTGVDEKLFF.

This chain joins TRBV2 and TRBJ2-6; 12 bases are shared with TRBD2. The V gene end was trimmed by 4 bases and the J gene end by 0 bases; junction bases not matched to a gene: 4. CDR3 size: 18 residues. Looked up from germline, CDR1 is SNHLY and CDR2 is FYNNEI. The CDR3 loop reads CASSGTSGRNSGANVLTF. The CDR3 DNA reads TGTGCCAGCAGTGGTACTAGCGGGAGGAACTCTGGGGCCAACGTCCTGACTTTC.

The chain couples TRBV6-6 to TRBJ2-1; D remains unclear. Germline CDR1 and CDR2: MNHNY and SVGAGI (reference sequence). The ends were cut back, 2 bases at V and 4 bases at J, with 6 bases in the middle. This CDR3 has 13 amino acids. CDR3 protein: CASSYENYNEQFF. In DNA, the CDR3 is TGTGCCAGCAGTTACGAGAATTACAATGAGCAGTTCTTC.

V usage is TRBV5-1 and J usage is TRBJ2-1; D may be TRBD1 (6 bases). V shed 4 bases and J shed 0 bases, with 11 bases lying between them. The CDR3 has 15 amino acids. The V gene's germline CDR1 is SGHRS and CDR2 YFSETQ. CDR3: CASSRTASSYNEQFF. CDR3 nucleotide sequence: TGCGCCAGCAGCCGGACAGCCAGCTCCTACAATGAGCAGTTCTTC.

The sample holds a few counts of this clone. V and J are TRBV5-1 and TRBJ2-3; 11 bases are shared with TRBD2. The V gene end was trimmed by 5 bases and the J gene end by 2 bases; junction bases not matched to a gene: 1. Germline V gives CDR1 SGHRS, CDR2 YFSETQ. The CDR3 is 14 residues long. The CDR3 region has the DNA TGCGCCAGCAGGACTAGCGGGAACACAGATACGCAGTATTTT. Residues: CASRTSGNTDTQYF.